This T cell receptor (beta chain) emerged from a study of shared clonotypes between healthy human individuals. Naive CD4+ cells were CD45RA-selected; the remaining cells were memory. Clones were read by immunoSEQ multiplex PCR, and TCRdb kept only the in-frame ones, dropping some. The sample has 2.5 million or so clones, roughly nine tenths seen once. V was clipped by 0 bases and J by 2 bases, with 8 bases between them. The CDR3 runs 15 residues. Looked up from germline, CDR1 is LGHNA and CDR2 is YSLEER. This clone was seen a few times. The antigen remains unidentified. The same CDR3 arises from other DNA sequences in this sample as well. Study observations and caveats: Between four donors, naive CD4 clonotypes were shared at a level of about 5%. Against clonotypes common to all four donors, non-shared ones had lower generation probabilities.

The chain joins TRBV4-3 to TRBJ1-5; D is possibly TRBD1 (5 bases). Sequences were obtained from naive CD4+ T cells sorted from blood. Subset in this sample: CD45RA+ positively selected. This receptor was obtained from a man aged 18 to 29 in good health. CDR3 loop: CASSQDPRGNQPQHF. DNA of the CDR3: TGCGCCAGCAGCCAAGATCCCAGGGGCAATCAGCCCCAGCATTTT.